This is a list of T cell receptor beta chains from one sample in a study of Ad26.COV2.S vaccination and SARS-CoV-2 variants. Here immunoSEQ multiplex PCR was the method, and the copy in TCRdb shows in-frame clones only, minus some. This table has about 470,000 clones, about 90% appearing once. This specimen was peripheral blood, taken in a trial of Ad26.COV2.S vaccine versus placebo. These receptors all come from a person between 18 and 65 years old who received the Ad26.COV2.S COVID-19 vaccine or a placebo. CDR3s include the opening cysteine and the closing phenylalanine or tryptophan. A D gene is named only where the DNA matches it firmly. The size of a clone is reported for some rows only, either as once, few or many, or as a class for expanded clones.

D gene,clone size,J gene,V gene,CDR3 protein,CDR3 DNA
.,once,TRBJ2-7,TRBV11-2,CASSLESGFYEQYF,TGTGCCAGCAGCTTAGAGTCAGGCTTTTACGAGCAGTACTTC
.,.,TRBJ2-5,TRBV10-2,CASSTKETQYF,TGCGCCAGCAGCACTAAAGAGACCCAGTACTTC
.,.,TRBJ1-5,TRBV5-6,CASSLGQQYSNQPQHF,TGTGCCAGCAGCCTCGGACAACAATATAGCAATCAGCCCCAGCATTTT
TRBD2,.,TRBJ2-7,TRBV19,CASSVTSGSREQYF,TGTGCCAGCAGCGTGACTAGCGGGAGTAGGGAGCAGTACTTC
.,.,TRBJ1-5,TRBV5-6,CASSLAAAGYSNQPQHF,TGTGCCAGCAGCTTGGCGGCAGCGGGGTATAGCAATCAGCCCCAGCATTTT
.,.,TRBJ1-3,TRBV13,CASSLVSSGNTIYF,TGTGCCAGCAGCTTAGTGAGCTCTGGAAACACCATATATTTT
.,.,TRBJ2-1,TRBV27,CASSPLGLDEQFF,TGTGCCAGCAGTCCACTAGGTCTAGATGAGCAGTTCTTC
TRBD2,.,TRBJ2-2,TRBV11-2,CASSRLAGGPNTGELFF,TGTGCCAGCAGCCGACTAGCGGGGGGACCGAACACCGGGGAGCTGTTTTTT
.,.,TRBJ2-5,TRBV19,CASSEARETQYF,TGTGCCAGTAGTGAAGCAAGGGAGACCCAGTACTTC
TRBD2,.,TRBJ2-2,TRBV5-5,CASSTGLAVDGELFF,TGTGCCAGCAGCACTGGACTAGCGGTGGACGGGGAGCTGTTTTTT